One sample yielded the 8 T cell receptor beta chains listed below, sequenced in a study of cytomegalovirus exposure and HLA in healthy donors. The PCR was carried out with 60 Vbeta primers and 13 Jbeta primers. Method: immunoSEQ multiplex PCR; TCRdb's copy keeps in-frame clones and lacks some. The sample has hundreds of thousands of clones, around 90% seen once. The specimen sequenced was PBMCs. The receptor source for this set is a woman younger than 30 in good health and CMV-seronegative.

This sequence joins TRBV18 and TRBJ2-7, with TRBD1 matching over 7 bases. Germline V gene lookup returns CDR1 KGHSH and CDR2 LQKENI. The CDR3 has 15 amino acids. The ends lost 2 bases at V and 3 bases at J; junction bases unmatched: 7. The DNA of the CDR3 is TGTGCCAGCTCACCAAGGGACAGATATAACTACGAGCAGTACTTC. It translates to CASSPRDRYNYEQYF.

In this sample, this clone turned up a few times. The CDR3 loop reads CASSLGETGFIYEQYF. The DNA for the CDR3 is TGCGCCAGCAGCTTGGGGGAGACAGGGTTTATCTACGAGCAGTACTTC. The V and J genes are TRBV5-1 and TRBJ2-7; TRBD1 aligns across 7 bases. The CDR3 is made up of 16 amino acids. The germline gives CDR1 SGHRS, CDR2 YFSETQ. V trimming: 0 bases; J trimming: 3 bases; junction bases outside the gene matches: 9. The whole variable domain, filled in from reference TRBV5-1 and TRBJ2-7, reads KAGVTQTPRYLIKTRGQQVTLSCSPISGHRSVSWYQQTPGQGLQFLFEYFSETQRNKGNFPGRFSGRQFSNSRSEMNVSTLELGDSALYLCASSLGETGFIYEQYFGPGTRLTVT.

V gene TRBV5-1 combines with J gene TRBJ2-1; D is uncertain. The CDR3 is 13 amino acids. V gave up 4 bases and J gave up 6 bases, with 11 bases separating them. Germline V gene lookup returns CDR1 SGHRS and CDR2 YFSETQ. For the CDR3, the DNA is TGCGCCAGCAGCCCCTTCACGGGCAATGAGCAGTTCTTC. It codes for CASSPFTGNEQFF. Full variable domain (rest looked up from reference TRBV5-1 and TRBJ2-1): KAGVTQTPRYLIKTRGQQVTLSCSPISGHRSVSWYQQTPGQGLQFLFEYFSETQRNKGNFPGRFSGRQFSNSRSEMNVSTLELGDSALYLCASSPFTGNEQFFGPGTRLTVL.

This chain links TRBV5-1 with TRBJ2-5, with TRBD2 matching 10 bases. After removal of 7 bases from V and 5 bases from J, the junction contained 14 bases not matched to a gene. CDR3 size: 16 residues. In germline, CDR1 is SGHRS, CDR2 YFSETQ. CDR3 coding DNA: TGCGCCAGCGTCCCATCAGCGGGGGGGCCTTTTGAGACCCAGTACTTC. This codes for CASVPSAGGPFETQYF.

This clone showed up just once. The V gene is TRBV6-1, the J gene TRBJ2-5, with 8 bases lining up with TRBD1. This CDR3 is built from 15 residues. After removal of 6 bases from V and 5 bases from J, the junction contained 11 bases not matched to a gene. In germline, CDR1 is MNHNS, CDR2 SASEGT. CDR3 nucleotide sequence: TGTGCCAGCAGCCGAGATACAGGGGGTAGTGAGACCCAGTACTTC. Amino acids: CASSRDTGGSETQYF.

The rearrangement uses TRBV7-9 and TRBJ2-5; 8 nucleotides align to TRBD2. J gave up 4 bases and V 5 bases, and 12 bases lay outside the gene matches. Germline CDR1 reads SEHNR; CDR2 reads FQNEAQ (reference sequence). CDR3 length equals 16 residues. CDR3 sequence (DNA): TGTGCCAGCAGCCGGTTACGGGGGGGGCTCGGAGAGACCCAGTACTTC. It specifies CASSRLRGGLGETQYF. The full variable domain, its missing parts supplied by reference TRBV7-9 and TRBJ2-5, is DTGVSQNPRHKITKRGQNVTFRCDPISEHNRLYWYRQTLGQGPEFLTYFQNEAQLEKSRLLSDRFSAERPKGSFSTLEIQRTEQGDSAMYLCASSRLRGGLGETQYFGPGTRLLVL.

This clone was seen just once. The CDR3 region is CASSSGSTGELFF. CDR3 in DNA: TGTGCCAGCTCCTCCGGTAGTACCGGGGAGCTGTTTTTT. The V call is TRBV18, the J call TRBJ2-2; D is unresolved. The germline V gene has CDR1 KGHSH and CDR2 LQKENI. The CDR3 totals 13 residues. Trimming removed 6 bases at V and 5 bases at J, with 10 bases between. Full variable domain (missing parts from reference TRBV18 and TRBJ2-2): NAGVMQNPRHLVRRRGQEARLRCSPMKGHSHVYWYRQLPEEGLKFMVYLQKENIIDESGMPKERFSAEFPKEGPSILRIQQVVRGDSAAYFCASSSGSTGELFFGEGSRLTVL.

The chain joins TRBV7-6 to TRBJ2-7, with D possibly being TRBD1 (6 bases). The CDR3 extends over 12 amino acids. Germline CDR1 is SGHVS and CDR2 is FNYEAQ. V lost 5 bases and J 4 bases, leaving 9 bases between the germline ends. This CDR3 reads CASSQDSYEQYF. The CDR3 bases are TGTGCCAGCAGCCAGGACAGTTACGAGCAGTACTTC. Full variable domain (outside the CDR3, taken from reference TRBV7-6 and TRBJ2-7): GAGVSQSPRYKVTKRGQDVALRCDPISGHVSLYWYRQALGQGPEFLTYFNYEAQQDKSGLPNDRFSAERPEGSISTLTIQRTEQRDSAMYRCASSQDSYEQYFGPGTRLTVT.